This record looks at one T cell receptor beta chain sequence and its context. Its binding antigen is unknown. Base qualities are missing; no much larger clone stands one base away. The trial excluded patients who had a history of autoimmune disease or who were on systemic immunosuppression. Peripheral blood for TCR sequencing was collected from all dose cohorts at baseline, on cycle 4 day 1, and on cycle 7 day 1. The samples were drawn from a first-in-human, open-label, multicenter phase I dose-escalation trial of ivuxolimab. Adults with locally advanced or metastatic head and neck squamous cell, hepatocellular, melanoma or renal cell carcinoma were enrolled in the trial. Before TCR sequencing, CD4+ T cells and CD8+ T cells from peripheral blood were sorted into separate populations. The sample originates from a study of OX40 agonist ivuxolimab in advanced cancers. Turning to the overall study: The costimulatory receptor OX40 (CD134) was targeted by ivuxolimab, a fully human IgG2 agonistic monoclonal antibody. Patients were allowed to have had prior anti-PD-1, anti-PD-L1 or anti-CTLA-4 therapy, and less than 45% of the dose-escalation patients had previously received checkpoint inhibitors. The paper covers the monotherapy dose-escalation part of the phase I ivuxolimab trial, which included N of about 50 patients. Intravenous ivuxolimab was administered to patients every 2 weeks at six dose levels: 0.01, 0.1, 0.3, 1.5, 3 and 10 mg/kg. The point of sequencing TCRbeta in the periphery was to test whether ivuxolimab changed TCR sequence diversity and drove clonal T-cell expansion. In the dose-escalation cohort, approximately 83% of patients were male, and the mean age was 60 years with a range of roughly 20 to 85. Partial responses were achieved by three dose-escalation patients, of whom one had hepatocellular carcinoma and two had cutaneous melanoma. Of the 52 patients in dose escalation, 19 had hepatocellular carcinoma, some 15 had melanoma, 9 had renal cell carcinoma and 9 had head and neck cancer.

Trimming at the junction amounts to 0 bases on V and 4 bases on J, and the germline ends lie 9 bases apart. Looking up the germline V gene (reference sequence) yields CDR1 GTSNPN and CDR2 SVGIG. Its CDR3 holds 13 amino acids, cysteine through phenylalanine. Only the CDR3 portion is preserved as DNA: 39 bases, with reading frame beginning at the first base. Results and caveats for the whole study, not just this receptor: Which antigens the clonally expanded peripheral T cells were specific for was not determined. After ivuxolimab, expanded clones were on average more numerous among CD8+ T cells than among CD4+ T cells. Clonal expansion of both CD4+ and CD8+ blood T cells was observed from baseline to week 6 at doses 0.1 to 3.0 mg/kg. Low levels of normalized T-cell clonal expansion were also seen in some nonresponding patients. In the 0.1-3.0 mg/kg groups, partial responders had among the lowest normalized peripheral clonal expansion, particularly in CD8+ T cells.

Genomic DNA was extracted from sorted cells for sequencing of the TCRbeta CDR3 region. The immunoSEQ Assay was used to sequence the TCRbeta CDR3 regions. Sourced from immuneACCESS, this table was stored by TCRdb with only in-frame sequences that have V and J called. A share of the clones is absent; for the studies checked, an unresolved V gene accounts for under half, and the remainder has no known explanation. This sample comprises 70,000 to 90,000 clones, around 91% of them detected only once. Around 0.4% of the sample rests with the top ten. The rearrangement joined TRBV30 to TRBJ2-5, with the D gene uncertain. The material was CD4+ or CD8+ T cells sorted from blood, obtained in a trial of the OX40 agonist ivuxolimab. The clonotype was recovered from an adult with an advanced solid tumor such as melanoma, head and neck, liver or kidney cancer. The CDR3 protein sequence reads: CAWSVLQAETQYF. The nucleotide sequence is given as TGTGCCTGGAGTGTACTTCAGGCAGAGACCCAGTACTTC.